This T cell receptor (beta chain) was sequenced for a study of blood T cell repertoires in COVID-19. At the level of the study: Donors in the United States, Italy and Spain gave samples during acute or convalescent COVID-19.

The protocol was immunoSEQ multiplex PCR, while the TCRdb copy is restricted to in-frame clones and leaves out a portion. The table lists over 250,000 clones, about 85% of them singletons, with about 3% in the top ten. The CDR3 spans 15 residues. J lost 3 bases, V lost 4 bases, and 6 bases had no gene match. Germline lookup yields CDR1 SGHVS and CDR2 FQNEAQ. Sequencing was carried out using PBMCs or T cells enriched from blood (not recorded which). The chain joins TRBV7-8 to TRBJ1-5; TRBD1 agrees at 7 bases. This clonotype was obtained from a woman between 50 and 59 years old who had recovered from COVID-19. CDR3 sequence (DNA): TGTGCCAGCAGCTCCGGGACAGCTAACAATCAGCCCCAGCATTTT. As protein: CASSSGTANNQPQHF.